The rows below give T cell receptor beta chains drawn from one sample of a study of blood T cell repertoires in COVID-19. TCRdb's table, derived via immunoSEQ multiplex PCR, lists solely in-frame clones and lacks some. In the table there are hundreds of thousands of clones, approximately 90% of which are singletons. The sample comprised PBMCs or T cells enriched from blood (not recorded which). The receptors shown here come from a man aged 25 to 45 who had recovered from COVID-19. The CDR3 runs from the conserved cysteine through the conserved F or W. Fields, in order: CDR3 length, D gene, clone size, V gene, J gene, CDR3 protein, CDR3 DNA. D genes are given only for firm matches. The listing skips clone size in some rows; elsewhere it reads once, few, many or a size class.

length: 14; D: -; size: -; V: TRBV28; J: TRBJ1-6; CDR3: CASSEGFGGSPLHF; DNA: TGTGCCAGCAGTGAAGGTTTCGGGGGTTCACCCCTCCACTTT
length: 14; D: TRBD2; size: -; V: TRBV29-1; J: TRBJ2-7; CDR3: CSGGTSGSFHEQYF; DNA: TGCAGCGGCGGGACTAGCGGGAGTTTCCACGAGCAGTACTTC
length: 13; D: -; size: -; V: TRBV4-3; J: TRBJ2-7; CDR3: CASSQDSLYEQYF; DNA: TGCGCCAGCAGCCAAGACTCTCTCTACGAGCAGTACTTC
length: 15; D: -; size: -; V: TRBV5-6; J: TRBJ2-7; CDR3: CASSGGQIRTYEQYF; DNA: TGTGCCAGCAGCGGCGGACAGATACGCACCTACGAGCAGTACTTC
length: 14; D: -; size: -; V: TRBV10-3; J: TRBJ1-1; CDR3: CAMGSTAPNTEAFF; DNA: TGTGCCATGGGGTCGACAGCCCCGAACACTGAAGCTTTCTTT
length: 16; D: TRBD1; size: -; V: TRBV28; J: TRBJ1-6; CDR3: CASSIPGQRVNSPLHF; DNA: TGTGCCAGCAGTATTCCGGGACAGAGAGTTAATTCACCCCTCCACTTT
length: 15; D: -; size: -; V: TRBV6-2/TRBV6-3; J: TRBJ2-1; CDR3: CASSWTILSYNEQFF; DNA: TGTGCCAGCAGCTGGACTATCCTCTCCTACAATGAGCAGTTCTTC
length: 14; D: -; size: -; V: TRBV25-1; J: TRBJ2-1; CDR3: CASISQSNYNEQFF; DNA: TGTGCCAGCATCTCACAATCGAATTACAATGAGCAGTTCTTC
length: 16; D: -; size: once; V: TRBV15; J: TRBJ2-5; CDR3: CATSRAGQRFQETQYF; DNA: TGTGCCACCAGCAGAGCCGGACAGAGGTTTCAAGAGACCCAGTACTTC
length: 15; D: TRBD1; size: -; V: TRBV9; J: TRBJ1-2; CDR3: CASSVEEGGVYGYTF; DNA: TGTGCCAGCAGCGTAGAGGAAGGGGGCGTGTATGGCTACACCTTC
length: 13; D: -; size: -; V: TRBV28; J: TRBJ1-2; CDR3: CASSLGGALGYTF; DNA: TGTGCCAGCAGTCTGGGGGGGGCGTTAGGTTACACCTTC
length: 14; D: TRBD1; size: -; V: TRBV19; J: TRBJ1-5; CDR3: CASTLGQAFGPQHF; DNA: TGTGCCAGTACCCTCGGACAGGCCTTTGGGCCCCAGCATTTT
length: 14; D: TRBD1; size: -; V: TRBV27; J: TRBJ2-7; CDR3: CASSFNRGNYEQYF; DNA: TGTGCCAGCAGTTTTAACAGGGGCAACTACGAGCAGTACTTC
length: 12; D: -; size: -; V: TRBV29-1; J: TRBJ1-1; CDR3: CSVDRLNTEAFF; DNA: TGCAGCGTTGACAGGTTGAACACTGAAGCTTTCTTT
length: 12; D: -; size: -; V: TRBV5-8; J: TRBJ2-5; CDR3: CASSSYEETQYF; DNA: TGTGCCAGCAGTTCCTATGAGGAGACCCAGTACTTC
length: 16; D: TRBD2; size: -; V: TRBV7-9; J: TRBJ2-5; CDR3: CASSDPPHGRGETQYF; DNA: TGTGCCAGCAGCGACCCGCCTCACGGGAGGGGAGAGACCCAGTACTTC
length: 14; D: -; size: -; V: TRBV5-4; J: TRBJ2-3; CDR3: CASSLGGSTDTQYF; DNA: TGTGCCAGCAGCTTGGGAGGGAGCACAGATACGCAGTATTTT
length: 14; D: -; size: -; V: TRBV7-6; J: TRBJ2-3; CDR3: CASSSGLSTDTQYF; DNA: TGTGCCAGCAGCTCGGGACTTAGCACAGATACGCAGTATTTT
length: 17; D: -; size: -; V: TRBV7-2; J: TRBJ1-3; CDR3: CASSLAGSESLGDTIYF; DNA: TGTGCCAGCAGCTTAGCAGGTTCAGAAAGTTTAGGGGACACCATATATTTT
length: 17; D: TRBD2; size: -; V: TRBV4-2; J: TRBJ2-3; CDR3: CASSQRIAGDYTDTQYF; DNA: TGTGCCAGCAGCCAACGAATAGCGGGGGATTACACAGATACGCAGTATTTT
length: 19; D: TRBD2; size: once; V: TRBV7-9; J: TRBJ2-3; CDR3: CASSPTGTSGGEGTDTQYF; DNA: TGTGCCAGCAGCCCTACCGGGACTAGCGGGGGGGAGGGCACAGATACGCAGTATTTT
length: 16; D: TRBD2; size: -; V: TRBV7-2; J: TRBJ2-3; CDR3: CASSLEPSGPTDTQYF; DNA: TGTGCCAGCAGCTTAGAGCCTAGCGGGCCCACAGATACGCAGTATTTT
length: 17; D: -; size: -; V: TRBV4-1; J: TRBJ2-1; CDR3: CASSQDRLRGPENEQFF; DNA: TGCGCCAGCAGCCAAGATCGTCTTAGGGGCCCAGAGAATGAGCAGTTCTTC
length: 16; D: TRBD2; size: -; V: TRBV10-1; J: TRBJ2-3; CDR3: CASSESSAGEADTQYF; DNA: TGCGCCAGCAGTGAGTCGAGTGCGGGGGAGGCAGATACGCAGTATTTT
length: 14; D: -; size: -; V: TRBV9; J: TRBJ2-5; CDR3: CASSAWDNQETQYF; DNA: TGTGCCAGCAGCGCCTGGGACAACCAAGAGACCCAGTACTTC
length: 15; D: -; size: -; V: TRBV18; J: TRBJ1-1; CDR3: CASSPPLYRYTEAFF; DNA: TGTGCCAGCTCACCACCGCTGTACAGGTACACTGAAGCTTTCTTT
length: 15; D: TRBD1; size: -; V: TRBV7-9; J: TRBJ2-1; CDR3: CASSLGGGLYNEQFF; DNA: TGTGCCAGCAGCTTAGGAGGGGGCCTCTACAATGAGCAGTTCTTC
length: 13; D: -; size: -; V: TRBV18; J: TRBJ2-1; CDR3: CASSETGYNEQFF; DNA: TGTGCCAGCTCGGAGACAGGCTACAATGAGCAGTTCTTC
length: 12; D: -; size: few; V: TRBV5-5; J: TRBJ1-1; CDR3: CASSFSNTEAFF; DNA: TGTGCCAGCAGCTTCAGTAACACTGAAGCTTTCTTT
length: 15; D: -; size: few; V: TRBV9; J: TRBJ1-1; CDR3: CASSVEAGLNTEAFF; DNA: TGTGCCAGCAGCGTAGAAGCAGGTTTGAACACTGAAGCTTTCTTT
length: 12; D: -; size: -; V: TRBV30; J: TRBJ1-1; CDR3: CAWNLQGTEAFF; DNA: TGTGCCTGGAACCTACAGGGAACAGAAGCTTTCTTT
length: 12; D: -; size: -; V: TRBV12-3/TRBV12-4; J: TRBJ1-3; CDR3: CASSKTGNTIYF; DNA: TGTGCCAGCAGTAAGACAGGAAACACCATATATTTT
length: 14; D: -; size: -; V: TRBV7-9; J: TRBJ2-7; CDR3: CASSPGSGKYEQYF; DNA: TGTGCCAGCAGCCCGGGATCAGGAAAATACGAGCAGTACTTC
length: 14; D: TRBD2; size: -; V: TRBV2; J: TRBJ2-7; CDR3: CASIGRLAGGEQYF; DNA: TGTGCCAGCATAGGTCGGCTAGCGGGGGGTGAGCAGTACTTC
length: 16; D: TRBD1; size: -; V: TRBV6-5; J: TRBJ1-6; CDR3: CASSFGQGDYNSPLHF; DNA: TGTGCCAGCAGTTTCGGGCAGGGGGATTATAATTCACCCCTCCACTTT
length: 15; D: -; size: -; V: TRBV29-1; J: TRBJ2-7; CDR3: CSVEVSAVSSYEQYF; DNA: TGCAGCGTTGAAGTTTCTGCGGTGAGCTCCTACGAGCAGTACTTC
length: 15; D: -; size: -; V: TRBV28; J: TRBJ2-3; CDR3: CASSLRGVGTDTQYF; DNA: TGTGCCAGCAGTTTAAGGGGCGTTGGCACAGATACGCAGTATTTT
length: 13; D: TRBD2; size: -; V: TRBV29-1; J: TRBJ2-7; CDR3: CSVGTSGSYEQYF; DNA: TGCAGCGTTGGGACTAGCGGGAGCTACGAGCAGTACTTC